These T cell receptor beta chains were read from a single sample in a study of blood T cell repertoires in COVID-19. Generated by immunoSEQ multiplex PCR, the TCRdb table keeps only in-frame clones and is missing some. Among over 45,000 clones listed, less than 95% were seen once. Sequencing used peripheral blood. The receptors stem from a man aged 65-85 years with acute or convalescent COVID-19. The CDR3 runs from the conserved cysteine through the conserved F or W. Each record gives: D gene, V gene, J gene, CDR3 length, clone size, CDR3 DNA, CDR3 protein. A D gene is named only where the DNA matches it firmly. A clone size is listed for some rows: how often the clone was seen (once, few, many), or a class if it is expanded.

TRBD1,TRBV2,TRBJ1-1,15,NA,TGTGCCAGCAGTGAAGACAGGGGCCTGAACACTGAAGCTTTCTTT,CASSEDRGLNTEAFF
TRBD2,TRBV5-1,TRBJ2-3,17,NA,TGCGCCAGCAGCTTGGATGGACTAGCGGGGGACACAGATACGCAGTATTTT,CASSLDGLAGDTDTQYF
NA,TRBV9,TRBJ2-1,13,NA,TGTGCCAGCAGCCCAGGGACTCTCAATGAGCAGTTCTTC,CASSPGTLNEQFF
TRBD2,TRBV6-5,TRBJ2-3,15,NA,TGTGCCAGCAGTTATGGGCGGGGGGGCGGAGATACGCAGTATTTT,CASSYGRGGGDTQYF
TRBD1,TRBV3-1/TRBV3-2,TRBJ1-1,15,NA,TGTGCCAGCAGTAGGGACAGGGGGCTGACGGCTGAAGCTTTCTTT,CASSRDRGLTAEAFF
NA,TRBV2,TRBJ1-6,13,NA,TGTGCCAGCAGTGGGGGGGAATATTCACCCCTCCACTTT,CASSGGEYSPLHF
TRBD1,TRBV18,TRBJ1-4,18,NA,TGTGCCAGCTCACCCGGGACAGACCCTGAGGGCTATGATGAAAAACTGTTTTTT,CASSPGTDPEGYDEKLFF
NA,TRBV29-1,TRBJ2-1,17,NA,TGCAGCGTTGAGTTCCTTTTTCGGGGAGGTGATTACAATGAGCAGTTCTTC,CSVEFLFRGGDYNEQFF
NA,TRBV28,TRBJ1-3,15,once,TGTGCCACCCTAGGAGGGCTGTTCTCTGGAAACACCATATATTTT,CATLGGLFSGNTIYF
NA,TRBV3-1/TRBV3-2,TRBJ1-5,14,NA,TGTGCCAGCAGCCTTACAGGGCGGAATCAGCCCCAGCATTTT,CASSLTGRNQPQHF
TRBD1,TRBV7-2,TRBJ2-5,13,few,TGTGCCAGCAGCTCCGGACAGGGACAGACCCAGTACTTC,CASSSGQGQTQYF
NA,TRBV12-3/TRBV12-4,TRBJ2-1,12,few,TGTGCCAGCAGTAAGAGGCGCAATGAGCAGTTCTTC,CASSKRRNEQFF
TRBD1,TRBV6-2/TRBV6-3,TRBJ1-1,18,NA,TGTGCCAGCAGCCCCAACTTGGGACAGAGAACCCGGAACACTGAAGCTTTCTTT,CASSPNLGQRTRNTEAFF
NA,TRBV6-2/TRBV6-3,TRBJ2-1,12,once,TGTGCCAGCAGTTCCCAGGGCAATGAGCAGTTCTTC,CASSSQGNEQFF
TRBD2,TRBV11-3,TRBJ2-3,14,NA,TGTGCCAGCAGCTTATCGGGGGGGGCAGATACGCAGTATTTT,CASSLSGGADTQYF
NA,TRBV10-3,TRBJ1-2,14,few,TGTGCCATCAGTGAGACCGAACTCAGGGGTGGCTACACCTTC,CAISETELRGGYTF
NA,TRBV20-1,TRBJ1-2,14,NA,TGCAGTGCTAGTCCCCGACAGGCTAACTATGGCTACACCTTC,CSASPRQANYGYTF
TRBD1,TRBV6-1,TRBJ2-3,16,NA,TGTGCCAGCAGTGATTACGGGGACAGGGGCCGAGATACGCAGTATTTT,CASSDYGDRGRDTQYF
NA,TRBV15,TRBJ1-6,15,NA,TGTGCCACCAGCAGAGAGACAGGATCCCTACGACCCCTCCACTTT,CATSRETGSLRPLHF
TRBD2,TRBV11-3,TRBJ2-1,21,NA,TGTGCCAGCAGCTTAGAGGGATGGGTACTAGCGGACAATTCAGCCGACAATGAGCAGTTCTTC,CASSLEGWVLADNSADNEQFF
NA,TRBV7-3,TRBJ2-5,15,NA,TGTGCCAGCAGCTTGATGGGAGCCCCCCAAGAGACCCAGTACTTC,CASSLMGAPQETQYF
NA,TRBV12-5,TRBJ2-3,15,NA,TGTGCTAGTGGTTTGGTATTGGGGCAGGCAGATACGCAGTATTTT,CASGLVLGQADTQYF
NA,TRBV18,TRBJ1-4,13,NA,TGTGCCAGCTCGTCAGGGGTAGGTGAAAAACTGTTTTTT,CASSSGVGEKLFF
TRBD1,TRBV19,TRBJ2-3,13,NA,TGTGCCAGTAGTGGCAGGGGGCGCCTAACGCAGTATTTT,CASSGRGRLTQYF
TRBD2,TRBV6-4,TRBJ2-1,15,once,TGTGCCAGCAGTCGGACTAGCGGATCCTACAATGAGCAGTTCTTC,CASSRTSGSYNEQFF
NA,TRBV7-3,TRBJ2-5,15,NA,TGTGCCAGCAGCCCAACGGGGACTTGGGGAGAGACCCAGTACTTC,CASSPTGTWGETQYF
TRBD2,TRBV6-2/TRBV6-3,TRBJ2-3,15,once,TGTGCCAGCAGTAACAAGCGGGGTTACACAGATACGCAGTATTTT,CASSNKRGYTDTQYF
NA,TRBV28,TRBJ1-3,16,NA,TGTGCCAGCAGTTGGGGGGGAACGAACTCTGGAAACACCATATATTTT,CASSWGGTNSGNTIYF
TRBD1,TRBV7-9,TRBJ1-4,15,NA,TGTGCCAGCAGCCTCGGGACAGTTAATAATGAAAAACTGTTTTTT,CASSLGTVNNEKLFF
NA,TRBV5-1,TRBJ1-1,14,NA,TGCGCCAGCAGCAGGTCCGGGGTTGGCTCTGAAGCTTTCTTT,CASSRSGVGSEAFF
NA,TRBV2,TRBJ2-3,15,NA,TGTGCCACATTGGATCCGACAGCGAGCACAGATACGCAGTATTTT,CATLDPTASTDTQYF
NA,TRBV2,TRBJ1-6,16,NA,TGTGCCAGCAGTGAGGATGGGCGTTCCTATAATTCACCCCTCCACTTT,CASSEDGRSYNSPLHF
NA,TRBV6-5,TRBJ1-4,13,NA,TGTGCCACAAAGGGGCAAGTTGAGGAAAAACTGTTTTTT,CATKGQVEEKLFF
TRBD1,TRBV6-5,TRBJ1-1,16,NA,TGTGCCAGCAGTTCACCTTCGGACAGGGGTGGCACTGAAGCTTTCTTT,CASSSPSDRGGTEAFF
TRBD2,TRBV4-3,TRBJ2-5,15,NA,TGCGCCAGCAGCCAAGATGGGACTATTCAAGAGACCCAGTACTTC,CASSQDGTIQETQYF
NA,TRBV12-2,TRBJ1-3,17,NA,TGTGCAAGTCGCTTAGCAGCGGACAGGGGAGCTGGAAACACCATATATTTT,CASRLAADRGAGNTIYF
TRBD1,TRBV3-1/TRBV3-2,TRBJ2-1,15,NA,TGTGCCAGCAGCCGGACAGGGGGTAGCTACAATGAGCAGTTCTTC,CASSRTGGSYNEQFF
NA,TRBV7-9,TRBJ2-2,14,NA,TGTGCCAGCAGCTTATTGGGCAAGACCGGGGAGCTGTTTTTT,CASSLLGKTGELFF
TRBD1,TRBV19,TRBJ2-6,15,NA,TGTGCCAGTAGTATGGGGACAGCTGGGGCCAACGTCCTGACTTTC,CASSMGTAGANVLTF
TRBD1,TRBV18,TRBJ1-4,17,NA,TGTGCCAGCTCACCTTACCCGACAGGGACCTCTAATGAAAAACTGTTTTTT,CASSPYPTGTSNEKLFF
TRBD1,TRBV29-1,TRBJ1-4,17,NA,TGCAGCGCCCGGACAGGACGCGGTTTGGCAACTAATGAAAAACTGTTTTTT,CSARTGRGLATNEKLFF
NA,TRBV10-3,TRBJ2-7,13,NA,TGTGCCAGCTCCGGGACTGCGACCTACGAGCAGTACTTC,CASSGTATYEQYF
TRBD2,TRBV7-9,TRBJ2-2,17,NA,TGTGCCAGCAGCTTCTCTAGCGGGGGGATCGTCGGCGGGGAGCTGTTTTTT,CASSFSSGGIVGGELFF
TRBD1,TRBV4-3,TRBJ1-2,15,NA,TGCGCCAGCAGCGACAGGGGGTTAGCTAACTATGGCTACACCTTC,CASSDRGLANYGYTF
NA,TRBV7-9,TRBJ1-1,12,NA,TGTGCCAGCAGCGGGACACCGACTGAAGCTTTCTTT,CASSGTPTEAFF
NA,TRBV7-2,TRBJ1-2,15,NA,TGTGCCAGCAGCACGACCGGAGTCCCTAACTATGGCTACACCTTC,CASSTTGVPNYGYTF
NA,TRBV18,TRBJ2-7,14,NA,TGTGCCAGCTCACTATCTACCTCATCCTACGAGCAGTACTTC,CASSLSTSSYEQYF
TRBD1,TRBV18,TRBJ1-3,17,NA,TGTGCCAGCTCACCAGGGACAGGGAGTTTTTCTGGAAACACCATATATTTT,CASSPGTGSFSGNTIYF